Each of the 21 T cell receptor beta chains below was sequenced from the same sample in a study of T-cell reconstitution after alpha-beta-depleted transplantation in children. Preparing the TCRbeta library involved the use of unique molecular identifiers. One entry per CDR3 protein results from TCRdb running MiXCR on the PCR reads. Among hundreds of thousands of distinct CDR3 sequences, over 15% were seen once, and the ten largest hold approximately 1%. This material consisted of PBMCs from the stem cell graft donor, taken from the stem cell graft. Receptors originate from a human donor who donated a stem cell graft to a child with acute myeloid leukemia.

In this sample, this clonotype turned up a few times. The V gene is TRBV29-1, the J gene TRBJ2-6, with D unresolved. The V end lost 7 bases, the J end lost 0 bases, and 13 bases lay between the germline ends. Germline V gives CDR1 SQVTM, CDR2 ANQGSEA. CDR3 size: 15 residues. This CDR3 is CSAYKLPSGANVLTF. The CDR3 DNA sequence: TGCAGCGCTTACAAACTACCCTCTGGGGCCAACGTCCTGACTTTC.

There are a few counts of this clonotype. CDR3 residues: CASSAGDTNEQFF. The CDR3 DNA follows: TGTGCCAGCTCGGCGGGGGATACCAATGAGCAGTTCTTC. The rearrangement uses TRBV7-3 and TRBJ2-1; 7 bases line up with TRBD2. CDR1 and CDR2 (germline): SGHTA, FQGTGA. CDR3 length: 13 amino acids. The V gene end was trimmed by 8 bases and the J gene end by 6 bases; junction bases not matched to a gene: 7.

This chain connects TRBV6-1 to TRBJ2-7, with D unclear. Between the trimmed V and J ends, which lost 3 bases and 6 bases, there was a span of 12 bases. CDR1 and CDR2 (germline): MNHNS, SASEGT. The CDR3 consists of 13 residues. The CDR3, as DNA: TGTGCCAGCAGTGAGGAAGATTACTTCGAGCAGTACGTC. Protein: CASSEEDYFEQYV.

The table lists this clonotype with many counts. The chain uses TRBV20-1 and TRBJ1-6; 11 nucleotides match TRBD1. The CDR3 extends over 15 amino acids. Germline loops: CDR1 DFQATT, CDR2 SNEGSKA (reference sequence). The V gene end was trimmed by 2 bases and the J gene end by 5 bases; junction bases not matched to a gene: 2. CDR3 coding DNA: TGCAGTGCTAGAAGGGACAGGGGGGATAATTCACCCCTCCACTTT. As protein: CSARRDRGDNSPLHF.

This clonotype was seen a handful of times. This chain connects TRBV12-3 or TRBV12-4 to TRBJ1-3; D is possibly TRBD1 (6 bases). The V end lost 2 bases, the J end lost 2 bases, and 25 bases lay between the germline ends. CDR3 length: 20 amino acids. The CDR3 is CASSLISRGIDRRPGNTIYF. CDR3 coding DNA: TGTGCCAGCAGTTTAATTTCCCGAGGGATCGACAGGAGACCTGGAAACACCATATATTTT.

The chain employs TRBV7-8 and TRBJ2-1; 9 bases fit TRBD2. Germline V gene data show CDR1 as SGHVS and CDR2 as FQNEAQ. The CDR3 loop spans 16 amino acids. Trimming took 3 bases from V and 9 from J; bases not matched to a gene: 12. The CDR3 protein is CASSFGPSGARGEQFF. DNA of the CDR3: TGTGCCAGCAGCTTCGGACCTAGCGGGGCGAGGGGTGAGCAGTTCTTC.

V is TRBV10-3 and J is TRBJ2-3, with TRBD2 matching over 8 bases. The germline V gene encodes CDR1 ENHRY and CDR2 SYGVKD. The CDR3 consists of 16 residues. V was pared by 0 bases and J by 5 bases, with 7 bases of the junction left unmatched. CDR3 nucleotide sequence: TGTGCCATCAGTGAGTCCGGAGCGGGGGCGGAAGATACGCAGTATTTT. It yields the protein CAISESGAGAEDTQYF.

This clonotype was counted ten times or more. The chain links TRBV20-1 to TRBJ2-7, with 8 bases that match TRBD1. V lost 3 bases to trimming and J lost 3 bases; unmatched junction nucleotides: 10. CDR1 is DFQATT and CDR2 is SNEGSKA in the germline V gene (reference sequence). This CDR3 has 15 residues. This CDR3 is CSARPPGDRYYEQYV. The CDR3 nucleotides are TGCAGTGCTAGGCCCCCCGGGGACAGGTACTACGAGCAGTACGTC.

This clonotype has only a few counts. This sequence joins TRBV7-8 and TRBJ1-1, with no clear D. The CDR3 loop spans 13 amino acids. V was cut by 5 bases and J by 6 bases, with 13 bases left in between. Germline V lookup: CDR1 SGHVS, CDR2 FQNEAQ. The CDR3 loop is CASSPVLDPEAFF. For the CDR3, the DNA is TGTGCCAGCAGCCCGGTTTTAGACCCTGAAGCTTTCTTT.

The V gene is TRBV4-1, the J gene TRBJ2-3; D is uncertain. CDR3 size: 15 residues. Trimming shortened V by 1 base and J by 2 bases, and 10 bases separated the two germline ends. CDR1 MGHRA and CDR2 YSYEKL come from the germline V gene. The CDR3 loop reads CASSQVKGFTDTQYF. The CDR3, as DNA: TGCGCCAGCAGCCAAGTGAAAGGGTTCACAGATACGCAGTATTTT.

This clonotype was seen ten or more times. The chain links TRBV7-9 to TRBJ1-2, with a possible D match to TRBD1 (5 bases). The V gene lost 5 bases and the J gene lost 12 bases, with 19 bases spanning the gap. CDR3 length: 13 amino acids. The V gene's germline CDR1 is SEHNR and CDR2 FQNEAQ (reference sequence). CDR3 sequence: CASSAQLDSVDTF. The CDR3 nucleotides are TGTGCCAGCAGCGCACAACTCGACAGTGTGGACACCTTC. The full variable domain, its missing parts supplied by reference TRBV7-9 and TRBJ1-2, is DTGVSQNPRHKITKRGQNVTFRCDPISEHNRLYWYRQTLGQGPEFLTYFQNEAQLEKSRLLSDRFSAERPKGSFSTLEIQRTEQGDSAMYLCASSAQLDSVDTFGSGTRLTVV.

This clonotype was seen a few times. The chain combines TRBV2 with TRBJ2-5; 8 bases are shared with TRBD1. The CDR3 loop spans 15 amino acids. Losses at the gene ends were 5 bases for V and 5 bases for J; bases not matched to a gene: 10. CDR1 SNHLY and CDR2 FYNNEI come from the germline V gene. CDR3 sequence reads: CASSRRQGSSETQYF. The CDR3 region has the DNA TGTGCCAGCAGTCGGAGACAGGGGAGTTCGGAGACCCAGTACTTC.

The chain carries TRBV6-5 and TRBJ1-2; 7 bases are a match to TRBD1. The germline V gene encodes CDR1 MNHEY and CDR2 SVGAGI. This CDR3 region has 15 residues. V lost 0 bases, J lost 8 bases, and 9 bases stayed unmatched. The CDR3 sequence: CASSYSPGGSGGYTF. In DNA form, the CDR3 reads TGTGCCAGCAGTTACTCACCAGGGGGGTCAGGCGGCTACACCTTC.

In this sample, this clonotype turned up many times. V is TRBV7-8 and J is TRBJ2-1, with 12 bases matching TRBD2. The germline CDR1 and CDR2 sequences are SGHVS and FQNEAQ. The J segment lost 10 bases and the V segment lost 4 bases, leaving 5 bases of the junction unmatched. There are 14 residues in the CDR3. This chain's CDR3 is CASSSLAGGREQFF. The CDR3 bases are TGTGCCAGCAGCTCCCTAGCGGGGGGGCGGGAGCAGTTCTTC. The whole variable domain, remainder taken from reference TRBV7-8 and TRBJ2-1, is GAGVSQSPRYKVAKRGQDVALRCDPISGHVSLFWYQQALGQGPEFLTYFQNEAQLDKSGLPSDRFFAERPEGSVSTLKIQRTQQEDSAVYLCASSSLAGGREQFFGPGTRLTVL.

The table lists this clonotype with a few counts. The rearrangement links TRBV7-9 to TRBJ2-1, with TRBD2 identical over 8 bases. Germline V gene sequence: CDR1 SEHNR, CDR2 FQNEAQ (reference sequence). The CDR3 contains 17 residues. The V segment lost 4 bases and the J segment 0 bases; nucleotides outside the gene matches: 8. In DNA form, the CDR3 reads TGTGCCAGCAGCTCCGGGGGGGGGCCAAGCTCCTACAATGAGCAGTTCTTC. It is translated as CASSSGGGPSSYNEQFF.

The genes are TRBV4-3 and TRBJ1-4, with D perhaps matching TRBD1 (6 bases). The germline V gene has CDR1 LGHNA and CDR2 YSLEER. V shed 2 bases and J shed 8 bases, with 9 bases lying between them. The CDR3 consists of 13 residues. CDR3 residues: CASSQTDREKLFF. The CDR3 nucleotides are TGCGCCAGCAGCCAAACCGACAGGGAAAAACTGTTTTTT.

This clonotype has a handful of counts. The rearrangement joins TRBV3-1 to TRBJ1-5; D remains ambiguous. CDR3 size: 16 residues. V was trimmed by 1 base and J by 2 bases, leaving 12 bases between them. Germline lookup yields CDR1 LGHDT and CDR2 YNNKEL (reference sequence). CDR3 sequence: CASSQGAGRRNQPQHF. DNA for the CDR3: TGTGCCAGCAGCCAAGGGGCAGGTCGACGCAATCAGCCCCAGCATTTT. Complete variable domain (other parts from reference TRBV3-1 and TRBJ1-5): DTAVSQTPKYLVTQMGNDKSIKCEQNLGHDTMYWYKQDSKKFLKIMFSYNNKELIINETVPNRFSPKSPDKAHLNLHINSLELGDSAVYFCASSQGAGRRNQPQHFGDGTRLSIL.

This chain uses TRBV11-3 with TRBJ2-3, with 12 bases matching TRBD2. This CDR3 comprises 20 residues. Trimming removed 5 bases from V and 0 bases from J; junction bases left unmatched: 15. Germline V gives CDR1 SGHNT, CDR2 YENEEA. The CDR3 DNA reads TGTGCCAGCAGCCCCCGACTAGCGGGGGCCCGGTCACCTAGCACAGATACGCAGTATTTT. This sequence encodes CASSPRLAGARSPSTDTQYF.

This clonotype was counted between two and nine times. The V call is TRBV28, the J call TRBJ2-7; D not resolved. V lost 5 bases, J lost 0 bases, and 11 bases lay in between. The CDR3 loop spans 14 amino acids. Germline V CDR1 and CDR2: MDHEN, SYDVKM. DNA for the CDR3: TGTGCCAGCAGTCTATCGGTCACCTCCTACGAGCAGTACGTC. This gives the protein CASSLSVTSYEQYV.

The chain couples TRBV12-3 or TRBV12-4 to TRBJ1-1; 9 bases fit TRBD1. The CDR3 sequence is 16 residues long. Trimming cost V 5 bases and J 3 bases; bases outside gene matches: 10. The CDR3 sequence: CASSPTGGRKDTEAFF. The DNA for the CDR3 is TGTGCCAGCAGTCCCACAGGGGGCAGGAAAGACACTGAAGCTTTCTTT.

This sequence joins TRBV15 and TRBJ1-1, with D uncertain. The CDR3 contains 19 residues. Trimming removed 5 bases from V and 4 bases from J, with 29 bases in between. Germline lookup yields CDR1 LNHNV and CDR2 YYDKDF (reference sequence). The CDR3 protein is CATSLQTASRGYRITEAFF. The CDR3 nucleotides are TGTGCCACCAGCCTCCAGACGGCCTCAAGAGGCTACCGGATCACTGAAGCTTTCTTT.